Included here is one T cell receptor (beta chain) sequence, with context. The V gene lost 5 bases and the J gene lost 6 bases, with 16 bases spanning the gap. The CDR3 extends over 15 amino acids. The V gene's germline CDR1 is MDHEN and CDR2 SYDVKM. Clones were sequenced by immunoSEQ multiplex PCR, and TCRdb holds only the in-frame ones, with some missing. The table has some 330,000 clones, about 90% seen once; the top ten hold roughly 2%. The cohort comprised adults aged roughly 18 to 95 years residing in 20 to 30 US areas. Cohorts were determined from participant-reported clinical history. This specimen comes from a study of blood T cell repertoires in COVID-19. Study context: Symptom resolution, clearance, or two negative PCRs marked the recovered donors of Cohort 3. Acute-phase and convalescent COVID-19 samples originated in the United States, Italy and Spain.

Sequencing was performed on PBMCs or T cells enriched from blood (not recorded which). This clonotype was sampled from a middle-aged man in a cohort exposed to, infected with or recovered from COVID-19 (not recorded which). This sequence joins TRBV28 and TRBJ2-2; D may be TRBD2 (6 bases). The CDR3 reads CASSPHQEGSGELFF. The CDR3 DNA follows: TGTGCCAGCAGTCCCCACCAGGAGGGCTCCGGGGAGCTGTTTTTT.